The rows below give T cell receptor beta chains drawn from one sample of a study of CD8+ T cells in alopecia areata. Profiled with immunoSEQ multiplex PCR; TCRdb holds only in-frame clones, not every one. Counted here are about 130,000 clones, approximately 53% occurring once; the ten biggest clones make up 4.5%. The starting material was CD4+ T cells sorted from blood, obtained at week 0. The receptor set was obtained from a human donor with alopecia areata. CDR3s leave out the opening cysteine and the closing phenylalanine or tryptophan. A D gene is named only where the DNA matches it firmly.

v_call: TRBV7-2; d_call: .; cdr3_aa: ASSSQGYNEQF
v_call: TRBV10-3; d_call: TRBD2; cdr3_aa: AISGTSDSTDTQY
v_call: TRBV13; d_call: .; cdr3_aa: ASSAQGSGSYEQY
v_call: TRBV4-1; d_call: TRBD1; cdr3_aa: ASSQEGTGAGDYGYT
v_call: TRBV2; d_call: TRBD2; cdr3_aa: ASSRLAGGPSSYNEQF
v_call: TRBV4-1; d_call: .; cdr3_aa: ASSQQVSGANVLT
v_call: TRBV15; d_call: .; cdr3_aa: ATSRDGETQY
v_call: TRBV2; d_call: .; cdr3_aa: ASAAVGQNTGELF
v_call: TRBV25-1; d_call: .; cdr3_aa: ASSDRFAYEQY
v_call: TRBV5-1; d_call: TRBD2; cdr3_aa: ASSLSGGETQY
v_call: TRBV11-2; d_call: TRBD1; cdr3_aa: ASSGNRGTEAF
v_call: TRBV6-5; d_call: TRBD1; cdr3_aa: ASSLTEGAGYT
v_call: TRBV28; d_call: .; cdr3_aa: ASSPVPGNAEAF
v_call: TRBV4-1; d_call: TRBD1; cdr3_aa: ASSRTGASYEQY
v_call: TRBV7-8; d_call: TRBD1; cdr3_aa: ASSLRTGYGYGYT
v_call: TRBV29-1; d_call: .; cdr3_aa: SPPRGEAF
v_call: TRBV18; d_call: TRBD2; cdr3_aa: ASSLYNSGSGYNEQF
v_call: TRBV7-2; d_call: TRBD1; cdr3_aa: ASSLGFLGQGDEQY
v_call: TRBV27; d_call: .; cdr3_aa: ASSPTNSGANVLT
v_call: TRBV10-3; d_call: .; cdr3_aa: AIRQGNQNTEAF
v_call: TRBV7-2; d_call: TRBD1; cdr3_aa: ASSFPPPGQGNTDTQY
v_call: TRBV18; d_call: .; cdr3_aa: ASSPPSGWHTEAF
v_call: TRBV27; d_call: .; cdr3_aa: ASMDRQETQY
v_call: TRBV18; d_call: TRBD1; cdr3_aa: ASSPRTGRETQY
v_call: TRBV19; d_call: .; cdr3_aa: ASSSTGITTEAF
v_call: TRBV5-1; d_call: .; cdr3_aa: ASSVAGGTGELF
v_call: TRBV30; d_call: TRBD2; cdr3_aa: ARSRTSNTDTQY
v_call: TRBV5-1; d_call: TRBD1; cdr3_aa: ASSLGGRGQAGYT
v_call: TRBV5-4; d_call: .; cdr3_aa: ASRSDTGTDYGYT
v_call: TRBV20-1; d_call: .; cdr3_aa: SARSDQPQH
v_call: TRBV12-5; d_call: .; cdr3_aa: ASGFVGGRARNSYNEQF
v_call: TRBV6-5; d_call: .; cdr3_aa: ASSYSGALGAF
v_call: TRBV14; d_call: TRBD2; cdr3_aa: ASSQEDRAGANEQF
v_call: TRBV4-1; d_call: .; cdr3_aa: ASSHSGWTGELF
v_call: TRBV29-1; d_call: .; cdr3_aa: SVRANNEQF
v_call: TRBV2; d_call: TRBD1; cdr3_aa: ASSPQGMDEKLF
v_call: TRBV9; d_call: .; cdr3_aa: ASSVSGTGYT
v_call: TRBV6-5; d_call: .; cdr3_aa: ASSFRAGEQF
v_call: TRBV6-6; d_call: .; cdr3_aa: ASMGGRQPQH
v_call: TRBV7-8; d_call: TRBD2; cdr3_aa: ASSLVASGAETQY
v_call: TRBV19; d_call: .; cdr3_aa: ASSIGPPQRELYEQF
v_call: TRBV5-1; d_call: .; cdr3_aa: ASSLESSYNEQF
v_call: TRBV25-1; d_call: .; cdr3_aa: ASSEPEGRTEAF
v_call: TRBV7-9; d_call: .; cdr3_aa: ASSPNGLTYEQY
v_call: TRBV4-1; d_call: .; cdr3_aa: ASSQDGVNQETQY
v_call: TRBV10-3; d_call: .; cdr3_aa: AISDEVQGQETQY
v_call: TRBV11-2; d_call: TRBD2; cdr3_aa: ASSFPLDAGGTDTQY
v_call: TRBV29-1; d_call: TRBD1; cdr3_aa: SVGGIDGTGPGTPYEQY
v_call: TRBV2; d_call: .; cdr3_aa: ASRRAGNQPQH
v_call: TRBV6-5; d_call: .; cdr3_aa: ASTRNGEGTYEAF
v_call: TRBV4-1; d_call: TRBD1; cdr3_aa: ASSPVLDRGRSTEAF
v_call: TRBV4-3; d_call: .; cdr3_aa: ASSQAVGGLFQNIQY